The sequence of this T cell receptor beta chain was determined in a study of cytomegalovirus exposure and HLA in healthy donors. Germline V gives CDR1 MNHNS, CDR2 SASEGT. The junction had 7 bases not matched to a gene; V was cut back by 6 bases and J by 3 bases. CDR3 length: 15 amino acids. PCR amplification relied on 60 Vbeta primers (plus 13 Jbeta primers). Generated by immunoSEQ multiplex PCR, the TCRdb table keeps only in-frame clones and is missing some. The data contain some 150,000 clones, roughly four fifths of them singletons. Input material: PBMCs. The receptor was derived from a man in his fifties in good health and CMV-seropositive. This chain links TRBV6-1 with TRBJ2-2; 7 bases align to TRBD1. The CDR3 here is CASSKTGIDTGELFF. The DNA for the CDR3 is TGTGCCAGCAGCAAGACAGGGATCGACACCGGGGAGCTGTTTTTT.